This T cell receptor beta chain was captured in a study of shared clonotypes between healthy human individuals. Study conclusions and caveats: Naive CD4 clonotype sharing across a handful of donors was approximately 5%. Sampling covered blood only; tissue repertoires likely differ.

Generated by immunoSEQ multiplex PCR, the TCRdb table keeps only in-frame clones and is missing some. Of about 2 million clones in the sample, around 95% were seen once. Everyone who donated was a Caucasian adult who lived in Nashville, Tennessee. There are 13 residues in the CDR3. With 0 bases removed from V and 7 bases from J, the gap between germline ends came to 10 bases. Germline V gene lookup returns CDR1 MNHNS and CDR2 SASEGT. In this sample, this clone turned up a few times. The target antigen is unknown. This TCR was sampled from a man in his late teens or twenties in good health. This chain connects TRBV6-1 to TRBJ2-7; maybe TRBD2 (5 bases). The sample comprised naive CD4+ T cells sorted from blood. Regarding subset: CD45RA+ positively selected. This CDR3 is CASSEAGIREQYF. The CDR3 DNA reads TGTGCCAGCAGTGAAGCCGGGATTAGAGAGCAGTACTTC.